This TCR beta chain was captured by sequencing in a study of blood T cell repertoires in COVID-19. Study details: The United States, Italy and Spain provided the acute and convalescent COVID-19 samples.

TCRdb keeps only in-frame clones here, not all; method: immunoSEQ multiplex PCR. The sample has about 140,000 clones, 76% seen once. Germline V gene lookup returns CDR1 LNHNV and CDR2 YYDKDF (reference sequence). J was trimmed by 4 bases and V by 8 bases; bases with no gene match: 6. This CDR3 is 14 amino acids long. Sequenced: peripheral blood. The TCR comes from a woman older than 75 with active or convalescent COVID-19. V gene TRBV15 combines with J gene TRBJ1-5; TRBD1 agrees at 9 bases. Here the CDR3 reads CATQAGTGNQPQHF. The CDR3 nucleotides are TGTGCCACCCAGGCCGGGACAGGGAATCAGCCCCAGCATTTT.